Given below is one T cell receptor beta chain in context. As yet, its antigen is unknown. The data were obtained in a study of T cells in localized non-small cell lung cancer. Study-level points and caveats: A higher density of T cells in blood coincided with extended overall survival. Uninvolved adjacent lung, not tumor, had the highest T cell clonality. Multi-region tumor sequencing was not done, so intratumor heterogeneity could not be excluded.

Measured with immunoSEQ multiplex PCR; TCRdb has only the in-frame clones, and not every one. The profile shows some 85,000 clones, around three quarters of them singletons. The clonotype comes from a man between 40 and 75 years old with stage II squamous cell lung carcinoma. Sample: PBMCs, taken before any cancer treatment.

The CDR3 sequence: CASSLITGGMNTIYF. The CDR3 DNA reads as TGTGCCAGCAGCTTAATTACAGGGGGGATGAACACCATATATTTT. The chain has TRBV11-2 and TRBJ1-3; 8 bases fit TRBD1. The CDR3 runs 15 residues. The V and J ends lost 2 bases and 7 bases, in that order; junction bases with no gene match: 7. Germline assignment: CDR1 SGHAT and CDR2 FQNNGV.